What follows are 10 T cell receptor beta chains derived from one specimen sequenced in a study of radiotherapy plus CTLA-4 blockade in lung cancer. Repertoires were generated with immunoSEQ multiplex PCR, while TCRdb's copy carries only in-frame clones and drops some. The sample includes about 48,000 clones, less than 90% of them seen just once. The sequencing used peripheral blood, collected from a patient treated with radiotherapy plus ipilimumab. The receptors derive from a human donor with non-small cell lung cancer that progressed on radiotherapy plus ipilimumab. Some clones in this sample may be carry-over from other donors' samples.

The rearrangement links TRBV2 to TRBJ1-4, with D tentatively TRBD1 (5 bases). V lost 0 bases, J lost 8 bases, and 10 bases lay in between. Germline CDR1 reads SNHLY; CDR2 reads FYNNEI. The CDR3 contains 14 residues. DNA of the CDR3: TGTGCCAGCAGTGAAGCGGCAGGGAACGAAAAACTGTTTTTT. Its protein product is CASSEAAGNEKLFF.

This chain connects TRBV5-1 to TRBJ2-3; possibly TRBD1 for D (6 bases). The ends were cut back, 0 bases at V and 0 bases at J, with 11 bases in the middle. The CDR3 length is 16 residues. Looked up from germline, CDR1 is SGHRS and CDR2 is YFSETQ. CDR3 bases: TGCGCCAGCAGCTTGGGGGCAGGGGATAGCACAGATACGCAGTATTTT. Encoded protein: CASSLGAGDSTDTQYF.

The chain employs TRBV19 and TRBJ1-5, with 7 nucleotides matching TRBD1. V shed 7 bases, J shed 4 bases, and the junction held 7 bases outside the gene matches. The CDR3 sequence is 14 residues long. Germline assignment: CDR1 LNHDA and CDR2 SQIVND (reference sequence). The CDR3 loop reads CASMGTAMNQPQHF. DNA of the CDR3: TGTGCCAGTATGGGGACAGCGATGAATCAGCCCCAGCATTTT.

The J gene is TRBJ2-2, the V gene TRBV2; TRBD1 agrees at 9 bases. The germline V gene has CDR1 SNHLY and CDR2 FYNNEI. Trimming cost V 7 bases and J 6 bases; bases outside gene matches: 9. The length of the CDR3 is 15 residues. Here the CDR3 DNA reads TGTGCCAGCATTCGAACGGGACAGGGTGCCGGGGAGCTGTTTTTT. It is translated as CASIRTGQGAGELFF.

The gene calls are TRBV7-9 and TRBJ2-1, with D tentatively TRBD1 (5 bases). The CDR3 extends over 15 amino acids. The V gene lost 3 bases and the J gene lost 6 bases, with 15 bases spanning the gap. Per germline, CDR1 SEHNR and CDR2 FQNEAQ (reference sequence). CDR3 protein: CASSFSESRGNEQFF. The CDR3 DNA follows: TGTGCCAGCAGCTTTTCGGAGTCTAGGGGCAATGAGCAGTTCTTC.

This sequence joins TRBV11-2 and TRBJ2-1; 8 bases agree with TRBD2. V was pared by 0 bases and J by 3 bases, with 4 bases of the junction left unmatched. CDR1 is SGHAT, CDR2 FQNNGV, per germline. The length of the CDR3 is 16 residues. CDR3 in amino acids: CASSLDRAGDYNEQFF. In DNA form, the CDR3 reads TGTGCCAGCAGCTTAGATCGAGCGGGGGACTACAATGAGCAGTTCTTC. Looking up the rest from reference TRBV11-2 and TRBJ2-1 gives the full variable domain: EAGVAQSPRYKIIEKRQSVAFWCNPISGHATLYWYQQILGQGPKLLIQFQNNGVVDDSQLPKDRFSAERLKGVDSTLKIQPAKLEDSAVYLCASSLDRAGDYNEQFFGPGTRLTVL.

This clone was observed a single time. The J gene is TRBJ1-4, the V gene TRBV29-1; 8 bases align to TRBD1. This CDR3 has 14 residues. The germline gives CDR1 SQVTM, CDR2 ANQGSEA. Trimming took 1 base from V and 6 from J; bases not matched to a gene: 4. CDR3 residues: CSVEGYRGDEKLFF. The CDR3 region has the DNA TGCAGCGTTGAAGGATACAGGGGGGATGAAAAACTGTTTTTT.

As regards this clone: Additional DNA sequences in this sample encode the identical CDR3. The V and J genes are TRBV7-3 and TRBJ2-1, with 8 bases identical to TRBD2. This CDR3 is 12 amino acids long. The germline CDR1 and CDR2 sequences are SGHTA and FQGTGA. V was clipped by 5 bases and J by 7 bases; unmatched bases: 1. The CDR3 reads CASSPGGNEQFF. DNA for the CDR3: TGTGCCAGCAGCCCGGGGGGGAATGAGCAGTTCTTC.

The V call is TRBV28, the J call TRBJ2-2; 11 bases line up with TRBD2. CDR1 and CDR2 from the germline V gene are MDHEN and SYDVKM. The J segment lost 7 bases and the V segment lost 4 bases, leaving 2 bases of the junction unmatched. The CDR3 spans 14 residues. CDR3 nucleotide sequence: TGTGCCAGCAGTTCCACTAGCGGGGGCGGGGAGCTGTTTTTT. This gives the protein CASSSTSGGGELFF. The full variable domain, rest sourced from reference TRBV28 and TRBJ2-2, is DVKVTQSSRYLVKRTGEKVFLECVQDMDHENMFWYRQDPGLGLRLIYFSYDVKMKEKGDIPEGYSVSREKKERFSLILESASTNQTSMYLCASSSTSGGGELFFGEGSRLTVL.

This clone is labeled as medium-sized. The chain recombines TRBV2 with TRBJ1-5; 9 bases match TRBD1. This CDR3 has 13 amino acids. Per the germline V gene, CDR1 is SNHLY and CDR2 is FYNNEI. V dropped 6 bases and J dropped 7; count of bases not matched to a gene: 4. The CDR3 is CASSTGGGQPQHF. The DNA for the CDR3 is TGTGCCAGCAGCACAGGGGGCGGCCAGCCCCAGCATTTT.